Listed here is a single TCR beta chain. The antigen remains undetermined. This entry comes from a study of T cells in Graves' hyperthyroidism and ophthalmopathy. Notes on the study in general: Researchers found most expanded thyroid clonotypes above 0.001 in blood as well.

RNA transcripts provided the source from which TCR beta CDR3 regions were amplified. With the HTBI primer set, the TCR CDR3 went through a first round of RT-PCR. TCRdb re-analysed the multiplex PCR reads in MiXCR, keeping a single row per CDR3 protein. The sample has about 52,000 distinct CDR3 sequences, roughly 50% seen once. With 7 bases removed from V and 0 bases from J, the gap between germline ends came to 13 bases. This CDR3 is built from 15 residues. From germline, CDR1 is SNHLY and CDR2 FYNNEI. The receptor's source is a woman between 50 and 59 years old with Graves' ophthalmopathy. Sequencing was carried out using blood. This chain links TRBV2 with TRBJ1-3; D might be TRBD1 (6 bases). The CDR3 DNA reads TGTGCCAGCACTGAGGGGGGGTACTCTGGAAACACCATATATTTT. This encodes CASTEGGYSGNTIYF.